This T cell receptor (beta chain) was profiled in a study of blood T cell repertoires in COVID-19. The germline CDR1 and CDR2 sequences are SEHNR and FQNEAQ (reference sequence). There are 18 residues in the CDR3. V lost 5 bases to trimming and J lost 4 bases; unmatched junction nucleotides: 12. The repertoire was sequenced with immunoSEQ multiplex PCR; TCRdb's copy has only in-frame clones and lacks some. The table includes roughly 500,000 clones, more than 75% detected once. The clonotype comes from a woman between 40 and 55 years old who had recovered from COVID-19. Sequencing input: PBMCs or T cells enriched from blood (not recorded which). The chain has TRBV7-9 and TRBJ1-6; 9 nucleotides match TRBD1. The CDR3 coding sequence is TGTGCCAGCAGCCCGGGACAGGGTTATTCGAATTATAATTCACCCCTCCACTTT. Residues: CASSPGQGYSNYNSPLHF. Full variable domain (rest looked up from reference TRBV7-9 and TRBJ1-6): DTGVSQNPRHKITKRGQNVTFRCDPISEHNRLYWYRQTLGQGPEFLTYFQNEAQLEKSRLLSDRFSAERPKGSFSTLEIQRTEQGDSAMYLCASSPGQGYSNYNSPLHFGNGTRLTVT.